Following are 30 T cell receptor beta chains from one sample sequenced in a study of blood T cell repertoires in COVID-19. TCRdb's table, derived via immunoSEQ multiplex PCR, lists solely in-frame clones and lacks some. The table lists under 200,000 clones, approximately 91% of them singletons. Material for sequencing was peripheral blood. The source is a man aged 18 to 30 with active or convalescent COVID-19.

A single count supports this clone. The rearrangement joins TRBV6-2 or TRBV6-3 to TRBJ2-7, with D unresolved. V was pared by 0 bases and J by 6 bases, with 6 bases between. The CDR3 extends over 12 amino acids. Per germline, CDR1 MNHEY and CDR2 SVGEGT. The CDR3 protein is CASSYSMREQYF. The CDR3 DNA reads TGTGCCAGCAGTTACTCGATGCGCGAGCAGTACTTC.

This chain's CDR3 is CASSLGGRDEQFF. CDR3 nucleotide sequence: TGTGCCAGCAGCTTAGGCGGCAGAGATGAGCAGTTCTTC. The chain links TRBV7-3 to TRBJ2-1, with D unresolved. Germline CDR1 and CDR2: SGHTA and FQGTGA. Trimming took off 2 bases at V and 8 bases at J, with 10 bases between the two ends. The CDR3 is 13 residues long.

The rearrangement joins TRBV20-1 to TRBJ1-1, with no clear D. Trimming stripped 6 bases from V and 6 bases from J, with 11 bases between. CDR3 size: 11 residues. CDR1 is DFQATT, CDR2 SNEGSKA, per germline (reference sequence). Here the CDR3 DNA reads TGCAGTGCCCTTAGTCCGTCTGAAGCTTTCTTT. This codes for CSALSPSEAFF.

The rearrangement uses TRBV6-5 and TRBJ1-1; 9 nucleotides agree with TRBD1. This CDR3 is built from 14 residues. The germline CDR1 and CDR2 sequences are MNHEY and SVGAGI. The J segment lost 5 bases and the V segment lost 5 bases, leaving 6 bases of the junction unmatched. The CDR3 reads CASSNGQGRTEAFF. The CDR3 DNA reads TGTGCCAGCAGTAACGGACAGGGGAGGACTGAAGCTTTCTTT.

The V gene is TRBV19, the J gene TRBJ1-3, with 7 bases identical to TRBD1. The CDR3 loop spans 15 amino acids. With V trimmed by 5 bases and J by 0 bases, 4 bases remained unmatched. Germline V gives CDR1 LNHDA, CDR2 SQIVND (reference sequence). The CDR3 region is CASSFGTASGNTIYF. The CDR3 bases are TGTGCCAGTAGTTTCGGGACAGCCTCTGGAAACACCATATATTTT.

The V call is TRBV5-1, the J call TRBJ1-4; D perhaps matches TRBD1 (5 bases). Germline lookup yields CDR1 SGHRS and CDR2 YFSETQ. The CDR3 loop spans 14 amino acids. V gave up 4 bases and J gave up 0 bases, with 7 bases separating them. CDR3 in DNA: TGCGCCAGCAGCAAGACAGCAACTAATGAAAAACTGTTTTTT. Encoded protein: CASSKTATNEKLFF.

J is TRBJ2-7 and V is TRBV6-5; possibly TRBD1 for D (5 bases). The CDR3 contains 12 residues. Trimming took off 10 bases at V and 3 bases at J, with 13 bases between the two ends. Germline V gene sequence: CDR1 MNHEY, CDR2 SVGAGI. CDR3 region: CATQPQGYEQYF. In DNA form, the CDR3 reads TGTGCCACCCAGCCCCAGGGCTACGAGCAGTACTTC.

The V call is TRBV27, the J call TRBJ1-5; tentatively, D is TRBD1 (5 bases). Deletions cut 4 bases from V and 7 bases from J, with 11 bases between. This CDR3 region has 13 residues. The germline V gene has CDR1 MNHEY and CDR2 SMNVEV (reference sequence). In DNA form, the CDR3 reads TGTGCCAGCAGTTGGATGGGGGGACAGCCCCAGCATTTT. It yields the protein CASSWMGGQPQHF.

The J gene is TRBJ2-1, the V gene TRBV7-2; TRBD1 matches 9 bases. The germline V gene encodes CDR1 SGHTA and CDR2 FQGNSA. Unmatched junction bases numbered 5, after V lost 5 bases and J lost 3 bases. The CDR3 extends over 15 amino acids. CDR3 in amino acids: CASSPGQGGYNEQFF. The CDR3 DNA reads as TGTGCCAGCAGCCCGGGACAGGGAGGCTACAATGAGCAGTTCTTC. The full variable domain, its missing parts supplied by reference TRBV7-2 and TRBJ2-1, is GAGVSQSPSNKVTEKGKDVELRCDPISGHTALYWYRQSLGQGLEFLIYFQGNSAPDKSGLPSDRFSAERTGGSVSTLTIQRTQQEDSAVYLCASSPGQGGYNEQFFGPGTRLTVL.

This clone showed up just once. The chain recombines TRBV10-3 with TRBJ1-3; D is possibly TRBD1 (5 bases). The length of the CDR3 is 15 residues. V dropped 10 bases and J dropped 0 bases, with 16 bases sitting between them. Germline V CDR1 and CDR2: ENHRY, SYGVKD. DNA of the CDR3: TGTGCCACCAAGCAGGGTTTGGGCTCTGGAAACACCATATATTTT. The encoded protein is CATKQGLGSGNTIYF.

The chain combines TRBV5-6 with TRBJ2-2, with 8 bases lining up with TRBD1. This CDR3 spans 15 amino acids. The V segment lost 4 bases and the J segment 4 bases; nucleotides outside the gene matches: 6. The germline V gene has CDR1 SGHDT and CDR2 YYEEEE. The CDR3 is CASSTDRVGTGELFF. The CDR3 DNA follows: TGTGCCAGCAGCACGGACAGGGTGGGCACCGGGGAGCTGTTTTTT.

Concerning this clone: At one of its ends the junction is not consistent with the germline gene, which may arise from a read error. This CDR3 is CASSPMGPGTGDSSAF. CDR3 in DNA: TGTGCCAGCAGCCCAATGGGTCCCGGGACAGGTGATTCGTCCGCCTTC. V and J are TRBV2 and TRBJ2-7; 8 bases are shared with TRBD1. CDR3 length: 16 amino acids. CDR1 is SNHLY and CDR2 is FYNNEI in the germline V gene.

The J gene is TRBJ2-3, the V gene TRBV5-6; tentatively, D is TRBD1 (5 bases). V lost 4 bases, J lost 1 base, and 10 bases lay in between. Germline V gene data show CDR1 as SGHDT and CDR2 as YYEEEE. The CDR3 spans 14 residues. CDR3 region: CASSRMGRTDTQYF. CDR3 DNA sequence: TGTGCCAGCAGCCGAATGGGGCGCACAGATACGCAGTATTTT.

In this sample, this clone turned up once. The CDR3 DNA reads as TGTGCCAGCAGTTCGACAGGGACCGATCCCTACGAGCAGTACTTC. Translating gives CASSSTGTDPYEQYF. The rearrangement links TRBV27 to TRBJ2-7; TRBD1 aligns across 7 bases. The J segment lost 2 bases and the V segment lost 4 bases, leaving 8 bases of the junction unmatched. This CDR3 comprises 15 residues. Germline V lookup: CDR1 MNHEY, CDR2 SMNVEV (reference sequence).

The chain is built from TRBV6-4 and TRBJ2-7; 9 nucleotides line up with TRBD2. The CDR3 contains 15 residues. The J segment lost 4 bases and the V segment lost 6 bases, leaving 10 bases of the junction unmatched. CDR1 and CDR2 (germline): MRHNA, SNTAGT. CDR3 DNA sequence: TGTGCCAGCAGCCTCCCGACTAGCGGCCGATACGAGCAGTACTTC. Its translation: CASSLPTSGRYEQYF.

The CDR3 protein is CASSLAGGFFEETQYF. The CDR3 coding sequence is TGTGCCAGCAGCTTAGCCGGCGGGTTTTTTGAAGAGACCCAGTACTTC. The V call is TRBV7-9, the J call TRBJ2-5; TRBD2 is a possible D gene (5 bases). Trimming removed 0 bases at V and 3 bases at J, with 14 bases between. Germline V gene data show CDR1 as SEHNR and CDR2 as FQNEAQ (reference sequence). The CDR3 length is 16 residues.

This chain links TRBV6-6 with TRBJ2-7; 12 bases agree with TRBD2. J gave up 5 bases and V 0 bases, and 5 bases lay outside the gene matches. This CDR3 comprises 16 residues. Germline V gene data show CDR1 as MNHNY and CDR2 as SVGAGI (reference sequence). The DNA for the CDR3 is TGTGCCAGCAGTTACTCCCTAGCGGGAGGGGACGACGAGCAGTACTTC. This sequence encodes CASSYSLAGGDDEQYF.

This chain uses TRBV28 with TRBJ2-7; 7 positions agree with TRBD1. The CDR3 consists of 13 residues. CDR1 is MDHEN, CDR2 SYDVKM, per germline. Trimming cost V 5 bases and J 4 bases; bases outside gene matches: 5. The CDR3 here is CASSRTGGYEQYF. DNA for the CDR3: TGTGCCAGCAGTCGGACAGGAGGTTACGAGCAGTACTTC. Full variable domain (remainder filled in from reference TRBV28 and TRBJ2-7): DVKVTQSSRYLVKRTGEKVFLECVQDMDHENMFWYRQDPGLGLRLIYFSYDVKMKEKGDIPEGYSVSREKKERFSLILESASTNQTSMYLCASSRTGGYEQYFGPGTRLTVT.

The chain has TRBV19 and TRBJ1-1, with D uncertain. The CDR3 is made up of 14 amino acids. Trimming stripped 5 bases from V and 1 base from J, with 11 bases between. Germline loops: CDR1 LNHDA, CDR2 SQIVND (reference sequence). CDR3 bases: TGTGCCAGTAGTCGAGGCACAACGAACACTGAAGCTTTCTTT. It codes for CASSRGTTNTEAFF.

This sequence joins TRBV6-5 and TRBJ2-6; D possibly corresponds to TRBD1 (6 bases). With 9 bases removed from V and 4 bases from J, the gap between germline ends came to 13 bases. This CDR3 has 14 amino acids. The germline CDR1 and CDR2 sequences are MNHEY and SVGAGI. CDR3 in DNA: TGTGCCAGTGAGGTGGGGGCCGGGGCCAACGTCCTGACTTTC. The encoded protein is CASEVGAGANVLTF.

The rearrangement joins TRBV30 to TRBJ1-1; tentatively, D is TRBD1 (6 bases). The CDR3 sequence is 15 residues long. Germline loops: CDR1 GTSNPN, CDR2 SVGIG (reference sequence). Deletions cut 3 bases from V and 3 bases from J, with 17 bases between. CDR3 DNA: TGTGCCTGGAGGGGGCAGGGGTATTACCACACTGAAGCTTTCTTT. It yields the protein CAWRGQGYYHTEAFF.

This chain uses TRBV5-4 with TRBJ2-1; D may be TRBD1 (6 bases). The germline V gene encodes CDR1 SGHNT and CDR2 YYREEE (reference sequence). V lost 4 bases and J lost 16, with 18 bases in between. The CDR3 is made up of 12 amino acids. The CDR3 loop is CASSGSRGLAFF. The CDR3 DNA reads TGTGCCAGCAGCGGAAGCAGGGGCTTGGCCTTCTTC.

This clone was seen only once. The rearrangement links TRBV24-1 to TRBJ2-5, with D tentatively TRBD2 (7 bases). Germline CDR1 is KGHDR and CDR2 is SFDVKD. The CDR3 covers 20 residues. The germline V and J ends were trimmed by 0 bases and 4 bases, with 26 bases remaining between them. The DNA of the CDR3 is TGTGCCACCAGTGATTTGCGGGGGCGGGATGGGACTACCACTGGAGAGACCCAGTACTTC. Translation: CATSDLRGRDGTTTGETQYF.

The sample holds a few counts of this clone. The genes are TRBV29-1 and TRBJ2-2; 9 nucleotides match TRBD2. Germline-derived CDR1 and CDR2 are SQVTM and ANQGSEA. The CDR3 is 13 residues long. J gave up 6 bases and V 6 bases, and 5 bases lay outside the gene matches. The CDR3 here is CSVPGLAAGELFF. DNA for the CDR3: TGCAGCGTACCGGGACTAGCCGCCGGGGAGCTGTTTTTT.

The J gene is TRBJ2-1, the V gene TRBV6-5, with 8 bases that match TRBD2. The CDR3 contains 15 residues. The germline gives CDR1 MNHEY, CDR2 SVGAGI. The trim removed 4 bases at V and 5 bases at J, leaving 7 bases unmatched. CDR3 bases: TGTGCCAGCAGTTTGTCACTAGCGGTTAACAATGAGCAGTTCTTC. This encodes CASSLSLAVNNEQFF.

As to this clone: This specimen includes other DNA sequences encoding the same CDR3. The rearrangement uses TRBV18 and TRBJ2-6; D may be TRBD2 (5 bases). V gave up 3 bases and J gave up 0 bases, with 6 bases separating them. This CDR3 region has 15 residues. Germline V lookup: CDR1 KGHSH, CDR2 LQKENI. The DNA of the CDR3 is TGTGCCAGCTCACCGGGGAGCTCTGGGGCCAACGTCCTGACTTTC. Protein product: CASSPGSSGANVLTF.

This rearrangement joins TRBV5-5 to TRBJ2-3, with D maybe TRBD1 (5 bases). The CDR3 runs to 16 residues. Trimming left V 1 base short and J 0 bases short, with 12 bases between. Germline values: CDR1 SGHKS, CDR2 YYEKEE (reference sequence). The CDR3 loop reads CASSLRQGPSTDTQYF. The CDR3 region has the DNA TGTGCCAGCAGCTTGCGGCAGGGTCCTAGCACAGATACGCAGTATTTT. Full variable domain (rest looked up from reference TRBV5-5 and TRBJ2-3): DAGVTQSPTHLIKTRGQQVTLRCSPISGHKSVSWYQQVLGQGPQFIFQYYEKEERGRGNFPDRFSARQFPNYSSELNVNALLLGDSALYLCASSLRQGPSTDTQYFGPGTRLTVL.

The rearrangement joins TRBV11-2 to TRBJ1-6; a weak D match, TRBD1 (5 bases). V was clipped by 5 bases and J by 13 bases, with 18 bases between them. Germline values: CDR1 SGHAT, CDR2 FQNNGV. The CDR3 covers 14 residues. In nucleotides, the CDR3 is TGTGCCAGCAGCCGCCCCGCTGGGACTTCGCCCCTCCACTTT. Protein: CASSRPAGTSPLHF.

The gene calls are TRBV7-8 and TRBJ2-7; TRBD2 aligns across 15 bases. In germline, CDR1 is SGHVS, CDR2 FQNEAQ. This CDR3 has 17 residues. The ends lost 5 bases at V and 6 bases at J; junction bases unmatched: 11. CDR3 bases: TGTGCCAGCAGCCTTAGAGGACTAGCGGGAGGGAAGGGCGAGCAGTACTTC. It yields the protein CASSLRGLAGGKGEQYF.

V and J are TRBV2 and TRBJ2-5, with 10 bases lining up with TRBD1. Germline-derived CDR1 and CDR2 are SNHLY and FYNNEI. The V segment lost 7 bases and the J segment 5 bases; nucleotides outside the gene matches: 10. The CDR3 is 15 residues long. CDR3 coding DNA: TGTGCCAGCATGAAGGCAGGACAGGGGGTCGAGACCCAGTACTTC. Its translation: CASMKAGQGVETQYF.